This T cell receptor (beta chain) appears in the sequencing data of a study of blood T cell repertoires in COVID-19. Study details: Samples taken during acute and convalescent COVID-19 were collected in the United States, Italy and Spain.

This CDR3 is 14 amino acids long. The V gene's germline CDR1 is DFQATT and CDR2 SNEGSKA (reference sequence). V was cut by 3 bases and J by 0 bases, with 6 bases left in between. In the original workflow: Reference gene primers were amplified, and this amplification served to estimate nucleated cell counts. Assay: immunoSEQ multiplex PCR; the TCRdb copy retains only in-frame clones and omits some. That table is the source of V, J and clone size, and D and trimming were worked out from the DNA. The sample lists roughly 250,000 clones, 75% to 95% occurring once. Membership in each cohort depended on participant-reported clinical history. Among Cohort 3 donors, those recovered had two negative PCRs, clearance, or symptom resolution.

This clonotype was obtained from a young woman who had recovered from COVID-19. Sequenced: PBMCs or T cells enriched from blood (not recorded which). The V and J genes are TRBV20-1 and TRBJ1-6, with D unresolved. The CDR3 DNA is TGCAGTGCTAGTGCGAGCTCCTATAATTCACCCCTCCACTTT. Translated, it gives CSASASSYNSPLHF.